The 2 T cell receptor beta chains below all came from one sample that was sequenced in a study of blood T cell repertoires in COVID-19. Generated by immunoSEQ multiplex PCR, the TCRdb table keeps only in-frame clones and is missing some. The sample carries some 320,000 clones, around 90% recorded once. The sequenced sample consisted of PBMCs or T cells enriched from blood (not recorded which). These receptors came from a man aged 55 to 70 who had recovered from COVID-19.

The chain's CDR3 is CATGTGAQDTQYF. CDR3 in DNA: TGTGCCACAGGGACAGGGGCGCAAGATACGCAGTATTTT. The chain recombines TRBV24-1 with TRBJ2-3, with TRBD1 matching 10 bases. V trimming: 10 bases; J trimming: 5 bases; junction bases outside the gene matches: 5. The CDR3 runs to 13 residues. CDR1 is KGHDR, CDR2 SFDVKD, per germline.

CDR3 sequence (DNA): TGTGCCAGCAGTCCATTAGCGGGAGGGTTGGATACGCAGTATTTT. Translation gives CASSPLAGGLDTQYF. The V gene is TRBV25-1, the J gene TRBJ2-3; 11 bases fit TRBD2. V lost 5 bases, J lost 6 bases, and 7 bases stayed unmatched. The CDR3 loop spans 15 amino acids. From germline, CDR1 is MGHDK and CDR2 SYGVNS.